A single sample is the source of the 5 T cell receptor beta chains below, sequenced in a study of beta chain features in type 1 diabetes. Investigators reverse transcribed all isolated RNA, so they sequenced expressed TCRB transcripts. Profiling relied on immunoSEQ multiplex PCR, and the TCRdb table lists in-frame clones only, not all of them. The top ten hold about 2.1% of the sample, which has 150,000 to 200,000 clones, approximately 8.4% seen once. Sequencing input: central memory CD4+ T cells from blood. Receptor source: a young woman in good health.

There are a few counts of this clone. The chain couples TRBV6-5 to TRBJ2-5, with a weak D call TRBD2 (5 bases). Germline CDR1 reads MNHEY; CDR2 reads SVGAGI. V was shortened by 5 bases and J by 3 bases, with 13 bases between the two germline ends. The CDR3 is 14 amino acids. The CDR3 spells CASSSGAAKETQYF. The CDR3 nucleotides are TGTGCCAGCAGTAGCGGCGCTGCCAAAGAGACCCAGTACTTC.

The chain has TRBV18 and TRBJ1-1; 11 nucleotides line up with TRBD1. This CDR3 spans 15 amino acids. After removal of 4 bases from V and 1 base from J, the junction contained 2 bases not matched to a gene. Germline V gives CDR1 KGHSH, CDR2 LQKENI. The CDR3 DNA follows: TGTGCCAGCTCACAGGGACAGGGGGGGAACACTGAAGCTTTCTTT. Translated: CASSQGQGGNTEAFF.

This chain uses TRBV5-4 with TRBJ2-1; no firm D call. This CDR3 is built from 13 residues. CDR1 is SGHNT and CDR2 is YYREEE in the germline V gene (reference sequence). V was trimmed by 4 bases and J by 5 bases, leaving 10 bases between them. The CDR3 coding sequence is TGTGCCAGCAGCCCGAACACTAACAATGAGCAGTTCTTC. As protein: CASSPNTNNEQFF.

The V and J genes are TRBV7-9 and TRBJ2-7; TRBD2 might be the D (7 bases). The ends were cut back, 0 bases at V and 8 bases at J, with 11 bases in the middle. The CDR3 runs to 13 residues. The germline gives CDR1 SEHNR, CDR2 FQNEAQ (reference sequence). The CDR3 DNA is TGTGCCAGCAGCTTAGCGGGGGGGCCGCAGCAGTACTTC. Amino acid sequence: CASSLAGGPQQYF.

This clone appeared a few times. CDR3 bases: TGTGCCAGCAGCTTAAGGCGGGGGAGTTACGAGCAGTACTTC. It is translated as CASSLRRGSYEQYF. The J gene is TRBJ2-7, the V gene TRBV7-2; the match to TRBD2 covers 7 bases. V lost 2 bases and J lost 4; bases outside the gene matches: 5. Germline CDR1 SGHTA, CDR2 FQGNSA. This CDR3 spans 14 amino acids.